Listed below are T cell receptor beta chains from one sample, sequenced in a study of blood T cell repertoires in COVID-19. The repertoire was sequenced with immunoSEQ multiplex PCR; TCRdb's copy has only in-frame clones and lacks some. Of roughly 290,000 clones listed, 70% to 90% were seen once; the top ten hold around 2.1%. The specimen sequenced was peripheral blood. The receptors were gathered from a woman aged 25-40 years who had recovered from COVID-19. Both conserved end residues are trimmed from each CDR3. Clone size is stated in some rows and not others, as once, few, many or a class when expanded.

clone size: -; V gene: TRBV23-1; J gene: TRBJ2-2; CDR3 protein: ASSQWSGGPNTGELF
clone size: -; V gene: TRBV19; J gene: TRBJ2-5; CDR3 protein: ASSGTSGRGTQY
clone size: -; V gene: TRBV28; J gene: TRBJ2-7; CDR3 protein: ASSSMGAAGVYEQY
clone size: -; V gene: TRBV6-2/TRBV6-3; J gene: TRBJ2-1; CDR3 protein: ASSPRTSWGDEQF
clone size: -; V gene: TRBV27; J gene: TRBJ2-7; CDR3 protein: ASRDREQTHEQY
clone size: -; V gene: TRBV6-5; J gene: TRBJ2-7; CDR3 protein: ASRNRQANYEQY
clone size: -; V gene: TRBV28; J gene: TRBJ2-3; CDR3 protein: ASSFRLLAGGDTQY
clone size: -; V gene: TRBV27; J gene: TRBJ1-2; CDR3 protein: ASSLSGQGGQGYT
clone size: -; V gene: TRBV6-5; J gene: TRBJ2-1; CDR3 protein: ASGRDRENNEQF
clone size: -; V gene: TRBV3-1/TRBV3-2; J gene: TRBJ1-2; CDR3 protein: ASSQVVVGGTNYGYT
clone size: -; V gene: TRBV5-6; J gene: TRBJ2-6; CDR3 protein: ASSLLEASGANVLT
clone size: -; V gene: TRBV27; J gene: TRBJ1-2; CDR3 protein: ASSLTANYGYT
clone size: -; V gene: TRBV5-1; J gene: TRBJ2-4; CDR3 protein: ASSLQGVGAKNIQY
clone size: -; V gene: TRBV7-2; J gene: TRBJ2-1; CDR3 protein: ASSKALAGGSEQF
clone size: -; V gene: TRBV27; J gene: TRBJ2-5; CDR3 protein: ASSRYRGQETQY
clone size: -; V gene: TRBV7-8; J gene: TRBJ2-7; CDR3 protein: ASSLDRFEQY
clone size: -; V gene: TRBV10-3; J gene: TRBJ1-6; CDR3 protein: AISDQGNSPLH
clone size: -; V gene: TRBV2; J gene: TRBJ2-2; CDR3 protein: ASRLLAGVTGELF
clone size: -; V gene: TRBV12-3/TRBV12-4; J gene: TRBJ1-2; CDR3 protein: ASRGTGLDGYT
clone size: few; V gene: TRBV7-9; J gene: TRBJ2-2; CDR3 protein: ASSRAGPVTGELF
clone size: -; V gene: TRBV6-6; J gene: TRBJ2-1; CDR3 protein: ASSYRGATYNEQF
clone size: -; V gene: TRBV5-1; J gene: TRBJ2-1; CDR3 protein: ASSFVRTNEQF
clone size: few; V gene: TRBV6-2/TRBV6-3; J gene: TRBJ2-7; CDR3 protein: ASRYRDRGSYEQY
clone size: -; V gene: TRBV5-8; J gene: TRBJ1-2; CDR3 protein: ASSLDRGKFFYGYT
clone size: -; V gene: TRBV4-3; J gene: TRBJ1-6; CDR3 protein: ASSPDRGTNSPLH
clone size: -; V gene: TRBV9; J gene: TRBJ2-7; CDR3 protein: ASSPRGYPDYEQY
clone size: -; V gene: TRBV19; J gene: TRBJ2-1; CDR3 protein: ASSPFWAGGYNEQF
clone size: -; V gene: TRBV6-5; J gene: TRBJ1-1; CDR3 protein: ASSSRSTGGGTEAF
clone size: -; V gene: TRBV6-2/TRBV6-3; J gene: TRBJ2-1; CDR3 protein: ASSDSSLAGVRNEQF
clone size: -; V gene: TRBV12-5; J gene: TRBJ1-1; CDR3 protein: ASGMGQLNTEAF
clone size: -; V gene: TRBV5-6; J gene: TRBJ1-4; CDR3 protein: ASSPQGMANEKLF
clone size: -; V gene: TRBV28; J gene: TRBJ1-2; CDR3 protein: ASSPTQVDGYT
clone size: -; V gene: TRBV7-2; J gene: TRBJ2-6; CDR3 protein: ASSSTGTGTVLT
clone size: -; V gene: TRBV24-1; J gene: TRBJ2-3; CDR3 protein: ATKDRFADTQY
clone size: -; V gene: TRBV5-6; J gene: TRBJ2-7; CDR3 protein: ASSLQGAQGEQY
clone size: -; V gene: TRBV3-1/TRBV3-2; J gene: TRBJ1-3; CDR3 protein: ASSQRGQAGNTIY
clone size: -; V gene: TRBV7-3; J gene: TRBJ2-3; CDR3 protein: ASSMGLAANADTQY
clone size: -; V gene: TRBV5-6; J gene: TRBJ1-3; CDR3 protein: ASSLDSSGNTIY
clone size: -; V gene: TRBV18; J gene: TRBJ2-7; CDR3 protein: ASSPVAGGPSYEQY
clone size: -; V gene: TRBV5-1; J gene: TRBJ2-1; CDR3 protein: ASSLVLAGGKNEQF